The sample holds many counts of the clone carrying this T cell receptor beta chain. No antigen is known for it. The CDR3 totals 14 residues. Germline-derived CDR1 and CDR2 are LNHDA and SQIVND (reference sequence). Trimming took 6 bases from V and 2 from J, leaving 13 bases between them. This sample was taken from a study of breast tumors, draining lymph nodes, adjacent tissues. The study's findings and limits: Compared with lymph nodes, tumors were less diverse; compared with nontumor tissue, more.

MiXCR was run by TCRdb on the multiplex PCR reads, yielding one entry per CDR3 protein. Of approximately 300,000 distinct CDR3 sequences listed, about 30% are singletons. Breast cancer patients provided tissue from their axillary draining lymph nodes. The gene calls are TRBV19 and TRBJ2-5; D gene ambiguous. Sequenced input: axillary lymph node tissue. This TCR was recovered from a female donor with breast cancer. Some clones in this sample may be carry-over from other donors' samples. The CDR3 DNA follows: TGTGCCAGTAGGGGGAATATACGACAAGAGACCCAGTACTTC. Translating gives CASRGNIRQETQYF.